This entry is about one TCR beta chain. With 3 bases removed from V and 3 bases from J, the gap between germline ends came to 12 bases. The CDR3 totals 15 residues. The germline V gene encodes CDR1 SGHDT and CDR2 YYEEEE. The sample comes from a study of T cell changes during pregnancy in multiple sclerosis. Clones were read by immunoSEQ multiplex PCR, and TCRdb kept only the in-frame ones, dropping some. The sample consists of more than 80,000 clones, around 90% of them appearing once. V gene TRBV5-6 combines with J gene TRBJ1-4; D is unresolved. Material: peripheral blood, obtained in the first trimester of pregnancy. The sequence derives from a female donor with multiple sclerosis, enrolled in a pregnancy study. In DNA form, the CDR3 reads TGTGCCAGCAGCTACGGCCCCGCGGCTAATGAAAAACTGTTTTTT. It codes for CASSYGPAANEKLFF. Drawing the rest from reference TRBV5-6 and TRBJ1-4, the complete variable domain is DAGVTQSPTHLIKTRGQQVTLRCSPKSGHDTVSWYQQALGQGPQFIFQYYEEEERQRGNFPDRFSGHQFPNYSSELNVNALLLGDSALYLCASSYGPAANEKLFFGSGTQLSVL.